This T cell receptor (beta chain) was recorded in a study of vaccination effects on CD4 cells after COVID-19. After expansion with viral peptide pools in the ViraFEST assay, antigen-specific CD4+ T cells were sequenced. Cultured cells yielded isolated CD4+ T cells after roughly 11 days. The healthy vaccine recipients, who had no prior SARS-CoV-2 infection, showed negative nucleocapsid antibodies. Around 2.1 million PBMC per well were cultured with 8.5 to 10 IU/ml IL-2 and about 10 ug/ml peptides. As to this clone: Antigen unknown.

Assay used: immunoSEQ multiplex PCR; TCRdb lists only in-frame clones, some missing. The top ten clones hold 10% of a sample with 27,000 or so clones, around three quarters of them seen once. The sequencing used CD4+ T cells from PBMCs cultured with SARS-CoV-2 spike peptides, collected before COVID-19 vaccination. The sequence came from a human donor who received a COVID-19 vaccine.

In nucleotides, the CDR3 is TGTGCCAGCAGCCAGGTACTGGGGACTAGCGGACAAGAGACCCAGTACTTC. Its translation: CASSQVLGTSGQETQYF. The chain recombines TRBV11-3 with TRBJ2-5; 11 positions agree with TRBD2. This CDR3 has 17 amino acids. Per the germline V gene, CDR1 is SGHNT and CDR2 is YENEEA. V shed 5 bases, J shed 2 bases, and the junction held 10 bases outside the gene matches.